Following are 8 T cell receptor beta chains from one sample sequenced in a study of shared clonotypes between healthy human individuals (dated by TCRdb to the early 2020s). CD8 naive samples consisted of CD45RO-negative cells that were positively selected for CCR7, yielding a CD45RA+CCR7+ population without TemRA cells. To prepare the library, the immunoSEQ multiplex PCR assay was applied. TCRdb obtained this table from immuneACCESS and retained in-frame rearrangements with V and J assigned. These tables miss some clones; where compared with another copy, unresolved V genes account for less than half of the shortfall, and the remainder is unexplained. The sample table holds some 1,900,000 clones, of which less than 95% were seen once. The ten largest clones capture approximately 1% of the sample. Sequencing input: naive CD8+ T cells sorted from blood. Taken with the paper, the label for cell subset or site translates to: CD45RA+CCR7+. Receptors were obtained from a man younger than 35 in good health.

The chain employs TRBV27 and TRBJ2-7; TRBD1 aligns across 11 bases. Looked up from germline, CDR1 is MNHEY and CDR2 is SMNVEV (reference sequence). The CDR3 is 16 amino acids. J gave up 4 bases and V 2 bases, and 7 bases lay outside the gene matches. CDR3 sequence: CASSLGQGAVLYEQYF. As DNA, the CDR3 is TGTGCCAGCAGTTTAGGACAGGGGGCCGTCCTGTACGAGCAGTACTTC.

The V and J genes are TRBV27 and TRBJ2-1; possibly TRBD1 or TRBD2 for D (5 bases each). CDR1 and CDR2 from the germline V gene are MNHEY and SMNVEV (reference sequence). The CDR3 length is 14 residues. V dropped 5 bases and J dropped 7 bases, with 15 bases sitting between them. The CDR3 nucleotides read TGTGCCAGCAGTCTCAGGGACGAGAGAAATGAGCAGTTCTTC. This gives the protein CASSLRDERNEQFF.

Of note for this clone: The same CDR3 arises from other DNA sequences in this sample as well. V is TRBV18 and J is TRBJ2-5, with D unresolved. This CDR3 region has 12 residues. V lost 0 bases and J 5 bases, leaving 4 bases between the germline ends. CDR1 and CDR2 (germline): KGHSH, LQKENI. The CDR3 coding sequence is TGTGCCAGCTCACCACCCTCGGAGACCCAGTACTTC. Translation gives CASSPPSETQYF.

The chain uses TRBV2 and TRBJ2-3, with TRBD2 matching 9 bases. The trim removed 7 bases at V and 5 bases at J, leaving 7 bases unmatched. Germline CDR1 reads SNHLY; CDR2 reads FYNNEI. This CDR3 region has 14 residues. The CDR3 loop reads CASTSAGGRDTQYF. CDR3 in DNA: TGTGCCAGCACATCGGCGGGGGGGAGAGATACGCAGTATTTT.

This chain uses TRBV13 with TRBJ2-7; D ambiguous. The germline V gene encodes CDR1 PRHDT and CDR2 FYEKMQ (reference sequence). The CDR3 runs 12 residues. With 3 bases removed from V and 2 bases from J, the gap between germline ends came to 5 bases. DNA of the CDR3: TGTGCCAGCAGCTTTTCGCCCTACGAGCAGTACTTC. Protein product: CASSFSPYEQYF. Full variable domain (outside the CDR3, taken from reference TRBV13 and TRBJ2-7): AAGVIQSPRHLIKEKRETATLKCYPIPRHDTVYWYQQGPGQDPQFLISFYEKMQSDKGSIPDRFSAQQFSDYHSELNMSSLELGDSALYFCASSFSPYEQYFGPGTRLTVT.

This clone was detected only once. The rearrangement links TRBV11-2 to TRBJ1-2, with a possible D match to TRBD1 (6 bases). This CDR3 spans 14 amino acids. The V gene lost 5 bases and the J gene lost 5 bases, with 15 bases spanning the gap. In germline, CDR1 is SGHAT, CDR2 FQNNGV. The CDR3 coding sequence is TGTGCCAGCAGCCGTCGGGACACGGAATATGGCTACACCTTC. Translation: CASSRRDTEYGYTF. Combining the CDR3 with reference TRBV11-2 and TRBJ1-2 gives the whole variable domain EAGVAQSPRYKIIEKRQSVAFWCNPISGHATLYWYQQILGQGPKLLIQFQNNGVVDDSQLPKDRFSAERLKGVDSTLKIQPAKLEDSAVYLCASSRRDTEYGYTFGSGTRLTVV.

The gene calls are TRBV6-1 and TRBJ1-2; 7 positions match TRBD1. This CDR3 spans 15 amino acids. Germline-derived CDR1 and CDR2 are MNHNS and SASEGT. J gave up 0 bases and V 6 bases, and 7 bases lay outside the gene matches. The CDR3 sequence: CASSIGTVPNYGYTF. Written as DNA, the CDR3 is TGTGCCAGCAGCATCGGGACAGTACCTAACTATGGCTACACCTTC.

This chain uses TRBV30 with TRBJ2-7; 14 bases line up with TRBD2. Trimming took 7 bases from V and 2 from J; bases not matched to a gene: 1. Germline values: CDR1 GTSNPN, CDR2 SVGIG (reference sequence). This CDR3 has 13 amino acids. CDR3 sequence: CALTSGGAYEQYF. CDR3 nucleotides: TGTGCCTTGACTAGCGGGGGGGCCTACGAGCAGTACTTC.